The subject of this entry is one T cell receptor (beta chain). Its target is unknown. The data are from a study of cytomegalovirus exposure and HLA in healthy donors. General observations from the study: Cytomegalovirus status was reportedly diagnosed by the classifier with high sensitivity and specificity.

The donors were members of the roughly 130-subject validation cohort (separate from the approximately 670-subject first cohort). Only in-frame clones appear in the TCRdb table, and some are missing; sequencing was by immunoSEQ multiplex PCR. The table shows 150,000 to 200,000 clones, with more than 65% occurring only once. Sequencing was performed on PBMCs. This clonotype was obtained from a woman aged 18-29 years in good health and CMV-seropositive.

CDR3 coding DNA: TGTGCCACCAGCCCCCACAGGGGGCACAATCAGCCCCAGCATTTT. Protein product: CATSPHRGHNQPQHF. The chain joins TRBV15 to TRBJ1-5; TRBD1 aligns across 9 bases. Trimming at V came to 5 bases and at J to 3 bases, leaving 5 bases not matched to a gene. The CDR3 spans 15 residues. Germline values: CDR1 LNHNV, CDR2 YYDKDF (reference sequence).